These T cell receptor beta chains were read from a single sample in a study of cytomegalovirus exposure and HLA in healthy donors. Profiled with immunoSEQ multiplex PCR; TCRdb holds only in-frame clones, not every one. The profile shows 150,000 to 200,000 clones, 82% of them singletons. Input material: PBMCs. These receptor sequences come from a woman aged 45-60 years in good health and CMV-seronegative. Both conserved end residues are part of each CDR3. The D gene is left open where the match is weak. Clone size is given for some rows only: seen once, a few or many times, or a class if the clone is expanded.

TGTGCTAGTGGTTTGGAGCCCGGGGCCGGGGAGCTGTTTTTT	CASGLEPGAGELFF	NA	NA	TRBV12-5	TRBJ2-2
TGTGCCAGTAGTACGTCACGGACTAGTTCCTACGAGCAGTACTTC	CASSTSRTSSYEQYF	TRBD2	once	TRBV19	TRBJ2-7
TGCAGCGCCGGGGACAGGGCCTTCAATGAGCAGTTCTTC	CSAGDRAFNEQFF	TRBD1	NA	TRBV29-1	TRBJ2-1
TGCGCCAGCAGCTTGGCCGGGTCGGGATACGAGCAGTACTTC	CASSLAGSGYEQYF	NA	NA	TRBV5-1	TRBJ2-7
TGCGCCAGCAGCGCAATCGGGTGGGACTATGGCTACACCTTC	CASSAIGWDYGYTF	NA	NA	TRBV5-1	TRBJ1-2
TGTGCCAGCAGTAGGGCAGGGAATGGTCAGCCCCAGCATTTT	CASSRAGNGQPQHF	NA	once	TRBV2	TRBJ1-5
TGTGCCAGCAGCAGGGGGGACAGCTACACAGATACGCAGTATTTT	CASSRGDSYTDTQYF	NA	NA	TRBV7-9	TRBJ2-3
TGTGCCAGCAGCGCTCTACCGGGAGCGGATGGCTACACCTTC	CASSALPGADGYTF	NA	NA	TRBV9	TRBJ1-2
TGTGCCAGCAGTCAGGGGGTCTCGGGGAATCAGCCCCAGCATTTT	CASSQGVSGNQPQHF	TRBD1	NA	TRBV27	TRBJ1-5
TGTGCCAGCAGCCCCCAGCGGGACTACTCCTACGAGCAGTACTTC	CASSPQRDYSYEQYF	TRBD2	NA	TRBV13	TRBJ2-7
TGTGCCAGCAGTAACCCCCAGCGGGAGGGCCACGGGCAGTACTTC	CASSNPQREGHGQYF	TRBD2	NA	TRBV28	TRBJ2-7
TGTGCCAGCAGCTTAATTTCAGGGCCGAATTCACCCCTCCACTTT	CASSLISGPNSPLHF	NA	few	TRBV7-2	TRBJ1-6
TGTGCCAGCAGCCAAGATCGACGTGATGCTAGACAGGGTATATCTTCGGCCGGGGAGCTGTTTTTT	CASSQDRRDARQGISSAGELFF	TRBD1	NA	TRBV14	TRBJ2-2
TGCGCCAGCAGCCTAGGGGACAGCTCCTACAATGAGCAGTTCTTC	CASSLGDSSYNEQFF	TRBD1	few	TRBV5-1	TRBJ2-1
TGTGCCAGCAGCGCGCAAGAGGATCAAGAGACCCAGTACTTC	CASSAQEDQETQYF	NA	NA	TRBV7-8	TRBJ2-5
TGCGCCAGCCCCATGGACCCTTATTGGCGGGAGGGTGGTCATACCGGGGAGCTGTTTTTT	CASPMDPYWREGGHTGELFF	TRBD2	few	TRBV5-1	TRBJ2-2
TGTGCCAGTAGTATAGGGGGCCAGGTCAATCAGCCCCAGCATTTT	CASSIGGQVNQPQHF	NA	NA	TRBV19	TRBJ1-5
TGTGCCAGCAGCTACCGGGACAGGGGGGAGACCCAGTACTTC	CASSYRDRGETQYF	TRBD1	NA	TRBV28	TRBJ2-5
TGTGCCAGTAGCAAATACTCAACAGGGGGCTCCTACAATGAGCAGTTCTTC	CASSKYSTGGSYNEQFF	TRBD1	NA	TRBV19	TRBJ2-1
TGTGCCAGCAGTGCCCGGGACAGGGCCACCTACGAGCAGTACTTC	CASSARDRATYEQYF	TRBD1	NA	TRBV6-1	TRBJ2-7
TGTGCCAGCAGCTCCGCTCGCCTAGCGGGGGAGGCCAATGAGCAGTTCTTC	CASSSARLAGEANEQFF	TRBD2	NA	TRBV11-2	TRBJ2-1
TGCGCCAGCAGCTCCGGACAGGCCCTTACCTACGAGCAGTACTTC	CASSSGQALTYEQYF	TRBD1	NA	TRBV5-1	TRBJ2-7
TGTGCCGGGGGGGATATGGGGGATACGCAGTATTTT	CAGGDMGDTQYF	TRBD2	NA	TRBV28	TRBJ2-3
TGTGCCAGCACCTTAAATGTTCCCTACGAGCAGTACTTC	CASTLNVPYEQYF	NA	NA	TRBV28	TRBJ2-7
TGTGCCAGTACCAGGGGGAGTTCGAACACTGAAGCTTTCTTT	CASTRGSSNTEAFF	TRBD1	NA	TRBV25-1	TRBJ1-1
TGTGCCAGCAGCCCCCGGAGAAGCTATAGCAATCAGCCCCAGCATTTT	CASSPRRSYSNQPQHF	NA	few	TRBV28	TRBJ1-5
TGCAGCGTTGAAAGCAGGTCTCCCCACGAGCAGTACTTC	CSVESRSPHEQYF	NA	NA	TRBV29-1	TRBJ2-7
TGTGCCAGTAGAAGACAGGGACCAGAGACCCAGTACTTC	CASRRQGPETQYF	TRBD1	NA	TRBV27	TRBJ2-5
TGTGCCAGCAGTCCGCCGACAGGGCGCTACGAGCAGTACTTC	CASSPPTGRYEQYF	TRBD1	NA	TRBV28	TRBJ2-7
TGTGCCAGCAGCTTGCGTGACAGGGTTTACGAGCAGTACTTC	CASSLRDRVYEQYF	TRBD1	NA	TRBV5-6	TRBJ2-7
TGTGCCAGCAGCTTTAGAGGGTCGGCGGGGGGGCCCCTAAGCACAGATACGCAGTATTTT	CASSFRGSAGGPLSTDTQYF	TRBD2	NA	TRBV9	TRBJ2-3
TGTGCCAGCAGTAGACAGTACGAGCAGTACTTC	CASSRQYEQYF	NA	NA	TRBV11-2	TRBJ2-7
TGTGCCAGCTCACCGGAGACAGGGATGCTCTATGGCTACACCTTC	CASSPETGMLYGYTF	TRBD1	NA	TRBV18	TRBJ1-2
TGTGCCAGTAGTAGGAGGACAGGGGGTATCTCCACTGAAGCTTTCTTT	CASSRRTGGISTEAFF	TRBD1	NA	TRBV19	TRBJ1-1
TGCGCCAGCAGCACAGGGACAGCTAATGAAAAACTGTTTTTT	CASSTGTANEKLFF	TRBD1	NA	TRBV5-1	TRBJ1-4
TGCGCCAGCGCGGGACAGGGGTACGAGCAGTACTTC	CASAGQGYEQYF	TRBD1	NA	TRBV10-1	TRBJ2-7
TGCGCCAGCAGCTTGGAGGGGACTAGCGGATACGAGCAGTACTTC	CASSLEGTSGYEQYF	TRBD2	NA	TRBV5-1	TRBJ2-7
TGTGCCAGCAGAATGGGGGGGTCAATGAGCAATCAGCCCCAGCATTTT	CASRMGGSMSNQPQHF	NA	NA	TRBV5-8	TRBJ1-5
TGTGCCAGCAGTGCCGGGGACACAGATACGCAGTATTTT	CASSAGDTDTQYF	NA	once	TRBV6-4	TRBJ2-3
TGTGCCAGCACCGTAGGGGACAGGGTACAGACTGAAGCTTTCTTT	CASTVGDRVQTEAFF	TRBD1	once	TRBV6-1	TRBJ1-1
TGCAGCGTTGCGGGGTTGGGTCAGCCCCAGCATTTT	CSVAGLGQPQHF	NA	NA	TRBV29-1	TRBJ1-5
TGTGCCAGCAGTTTCGCCGGGACTGCTTCCTACGAGCAGTACTTC	CASSFAGTASYEQYF	NA	NA	TRBV27	TRBJ2-7
TGTGCCAGTAACACAGAGCCCCAGCATTTT	CASNTEPQHF	NA	NA	TRBV28	TRBJ1-5
TGTGCCAGCGGACGGGAAAGCTGGGAGACCCAGTACTTC	CASGRESWETQYF	NA	NA	TRBV28	TRBJ2-5
TGTGCCAGCAGATCCGGGACAGGGGTCTACAATGAGCAGTTCTTC	CASRSGTGVYNEQFF	TRBD1	NA	TRBV5-6	TRBJ2-1
TGTGCCAGCTCACCATCCGGGCCTCGGGGTCCCCAGCATTTT	CASSPSGPRGPQHF	NA	NA	TRBV18	TRBJ1-5
TGTGCCAGCTCCAGCAGGGTTAACACTGAAGCTTTCTTT	CASSSRVNTEAFF	NA	NA	TRBV11-3	TRBJ1-1
TGTGCCAGCAGTGAAGGGTCAAGGCAGCCGAGGCTCCACTTT	CASSEGSRQPRLHF	NA	NA	TRBV6-1	TRBJ1-6
TGCGCCAGCAGCCAAGATGGTGGGACAGCCGCTTACGAGCAGTACTTC	CASSQDGGTAAYEQYF	TRBD1	NA	TRBV4-1	TRBJ2-7